Listed here is a single T cell receptor beta chain. The antigen is unknown. The source of the sample is a study of cytomegalovirus exposure and HLA in healthy donors. Method: immunoSEQ multiplex PCR; TCRdb's copy keeps in-frame clones and lacks some. Among roughly 200,000 clones listed, about nine tenths were seen once. With V trimmed by 5 bases and J by 5 bases, 7 bases remained unmatched. The CDR3 loop spans 15 amino acids. CDR1 is MNHEY and CDR2 is SVGAGI in the germline V gene. The donors were members of the validation cohort, which comprised around 110 subjects and was separate from the first cohort of 670 or so subjects. Findings and caveats of the study: The study listed about 150 cytomegalovirus-associated TCR beta chains. Specific recognition of CMV antigens was confirmed in vitro for a few chains (all CMV-associated). Published work reported that the classifier diagnosed cytomegalovirus status with high specificity and sensitivity.

The rearrangement uses TRBV6-5 and TRBJ2-1; 9 bases align to TRBD1. This TCR came from a man aged 30 to 39 in good health and CMV-seropositive. The source material was PBMCs. CDR3 amino acids: CASSAGTGWHNEQFF. CDR3 DNA sequence: TGTGCCAGCAGTGCCGGGACAGGGTGGCACAATGAGCAGTTCTTC.